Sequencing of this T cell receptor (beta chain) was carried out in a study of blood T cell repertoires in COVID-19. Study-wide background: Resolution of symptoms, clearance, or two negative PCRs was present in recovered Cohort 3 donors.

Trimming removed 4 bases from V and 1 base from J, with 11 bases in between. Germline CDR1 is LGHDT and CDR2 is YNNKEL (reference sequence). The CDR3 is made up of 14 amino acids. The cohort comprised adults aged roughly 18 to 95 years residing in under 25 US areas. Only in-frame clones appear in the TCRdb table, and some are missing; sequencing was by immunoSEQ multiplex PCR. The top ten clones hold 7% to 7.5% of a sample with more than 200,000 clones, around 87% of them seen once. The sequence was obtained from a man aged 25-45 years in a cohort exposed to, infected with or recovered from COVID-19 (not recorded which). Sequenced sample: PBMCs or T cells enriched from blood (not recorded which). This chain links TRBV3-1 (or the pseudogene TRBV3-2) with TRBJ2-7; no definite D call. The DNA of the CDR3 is TGTGCCAGCAGCCTCCCGGGTTTATCCTACGAGCAGTACTTC. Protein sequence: CASSLPGLSYEQYF.